This TCR beta chain was sequenced for a study of ipilimumab plus nivolumab after autologous stem cell transplantation (dated by TCRdb to the early 2020s). Study-wide context: The median number of doses that trial patients received was four or five for ipilimumab and about eight for nivolumab. Primary refractory and relapsed disease were included in the DLBCL cohort, with 18-month progression-free survival of 85.7% and 28.6%, respectively. Patients with high-risk diffuse large B cell lymphoma, mature T cell lymphoma, or multiple myeloma undergoing autologous transplant were enrolled in the trial. Some 35 patients made up the trial's intent-to-treat population. Study-wide conclusions, independent of this receptor: According to the authors, a biologic rationale for studying the approach further came from T cell receptor repertoire, regulatory T cell phenotype and gut microbiota profiles. The authors concluded that, as post-transplant consolidation, combined checkpoint inhibition appeared tolerable.

Checkpoint therapy was initiated 14 to 28 days after autologous transplant, and ipilimumab was administered at 1 mg/kg intravenously on day 1 of selected weeks. Nivolumab was given at 3 mg/kg intravenously on day 1 of weeks 1, 4, 7, 10, and every two weeks through week 26. This was a Phase Ib clinical trial that tested ipilimumab plus nivolumab, given as combined checkpoint inhibition, for consolidation following autologous stem cell transplantation. About this clone itself: What this receptor recognizes is not known. Base qualities are not at hand, and no much larger clone is one base apart.

V is cut by 3 bases and J by 6 bases, and the space between the germline ends is 6 bases. Based on the germline V gene (reference sequence), the CDR1 and CDR2 sequences are SGHAT and FQDESV. Taken from cysteine to phenylalanine, the CDR3 has 12 residues. Here the CDR3 DNA is all that survives: 36 bases in frame from base 1. Preparation of the library involved the immunoSEQ multiplex PCR assay. TCRdb took this table from immuneACCESS and kept in-frame rearrangements with V and J called. Such tables lack part of the clones; where checked against another copy, unresolved V genes explain under half of the gap, and the rest is unexplained. The sample table records about 17,000 clones; around 85% of these occur just once. Approximately 34% of the sample is held by the ten biggest clonotypes.

The TCR was taken from a male donor with diffuse large B-cell lymphoma. This chain joins TRBV11-1 to TRBJ2-1; the D gene remains uncertain. The sample here was PBMCs, taken in a trial of ipilimumab plus nivolumab as post-transplant consolidation. CDR3 protein: CASSFDPNEQFF. Read as DNA, the sequence is TGTGCCAGCAGCTTCGACCCCAATGAGCAGTTCTTC.